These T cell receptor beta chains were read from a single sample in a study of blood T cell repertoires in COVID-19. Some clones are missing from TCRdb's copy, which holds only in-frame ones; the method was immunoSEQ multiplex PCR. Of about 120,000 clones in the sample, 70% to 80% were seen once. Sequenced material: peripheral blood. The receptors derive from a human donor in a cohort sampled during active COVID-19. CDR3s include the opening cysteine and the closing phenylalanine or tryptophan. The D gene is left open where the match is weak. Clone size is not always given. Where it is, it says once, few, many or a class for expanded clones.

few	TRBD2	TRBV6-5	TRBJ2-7	TGTGCCAGCAGGGGACTAGCGGGAGGCTACGAGCAGTACTTC	CASRGLAGGYEQYF
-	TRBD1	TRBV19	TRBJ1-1	TGTGCCAGTAGTATACCGACCGCCCTTGGACAGGGCCTGAACACTGAAGCTTTCTTT	CASSIPTALGQGLNTEAFF
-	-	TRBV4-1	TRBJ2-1	TGCGCCAGCAGCCAAGATATAGCGACCCCCTCGACCTATGAGCAGTTCTTC	CASSQDIATPSTYEQFF
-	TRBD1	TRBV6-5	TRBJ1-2	TGTGCCACCACGGGACAGTCCTCGTACAGCTATGGCTACACCTTC	CATTGQSSYSYGYTF
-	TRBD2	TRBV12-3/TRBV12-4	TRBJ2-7	TGTGCCAGCAGACTAGCGGGAGTTAAAGAGCAGTACTTC	CASRLAGVKEQYF
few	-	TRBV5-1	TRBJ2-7	TGCGCCAGCAGCTTGGCCTTCGGGGACGAGCAGTACTTC	CASSLAFGDEQYF
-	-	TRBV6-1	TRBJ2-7	TGTGCCAGCAGTGAGGAGGGAGCGGAGTACTACGAGCAGTACTTC	CASSEEGAEYYEQYF
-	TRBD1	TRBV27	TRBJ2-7	TGTGCCAGCAGTCCTCCGGGACAGGGGGGAAGAAGGGGCTACGAGCAGTACTTC	CASSPPGQGGRRGYEQYF
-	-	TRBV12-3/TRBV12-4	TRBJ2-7	TGTGCCAGCAGTACAGCAAACGAGCAGTACTTC	CASSTANEQYF
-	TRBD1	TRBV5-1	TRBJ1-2	TGCGCCAGCAGCAACAGGGACAGGGGGCGTCTCTCTGGCTACACCTTC	CASSNRDRGRLSGYTF
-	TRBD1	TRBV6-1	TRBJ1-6	TGTGCCAGCAGTGAAAGAGGGGACAGGGGGCTGTCTTCACCCCTCCACTTT	CASSERGDRGLSSPLHF
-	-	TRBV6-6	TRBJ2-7	TGTGCCAGCAGTTACTCGGAAGGGGGCTCCTACGAGCAGTACTTC	CASSYSEGGSYEQYF
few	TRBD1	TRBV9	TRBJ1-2	TGTGCCAGCAGAGGGACAGGGGACTATGGCTACACCTTC	CASRGTGDYGYTF
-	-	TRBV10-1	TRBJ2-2	TGCGCCAGCAGTGAGGTCGGGAAACCGAACACCGGGGAGCTGTTTTTT	CASSEVGKPNTGELFF
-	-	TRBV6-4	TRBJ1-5	TGTGCCAGCAGACCGACAGAACATAGCAATCAGCCCCAGCATTTT	CASRPTEHSNQPQHF
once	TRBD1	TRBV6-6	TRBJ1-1	TGTGCCAGCAGGGCCGGGACAGGGGAACGGAACACTGAAGCTTTCTTT	CASRAGTGERNTEAFF
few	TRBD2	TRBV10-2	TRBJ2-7	TGCGCCAGCAGATTTGGACTAGCGGGACACTACGAGCAGTACTTC	CASRFGLAGHYEQYF
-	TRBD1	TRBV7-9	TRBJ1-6	TGTGCCAGCAGCCCGGACAGGAATTCACCCCTCCACTTT	CASSPDRNSPLHF
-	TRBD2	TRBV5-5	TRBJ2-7	TGTGCCAGCAGCTTGCGGATAGCGGGAGCTGCCTACGAGCAGTACTTC	CASSLRIAGAAYEQYF
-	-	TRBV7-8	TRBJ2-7	TGTGCCAGCAGCCAGAGCTCAGGCATCTACTCCTACGAGCAGTACTTC	CASSQSSGIYSYEQYF
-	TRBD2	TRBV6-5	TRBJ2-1	TGTGCCAGCAGTTACTACAGCGGGAGCTCCTACAATGAGCAGTTCTTC	CASSYYSGSSYNEQFF
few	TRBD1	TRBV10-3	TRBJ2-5	TGTGCCATCAGTACACAGGGGGAAGAGACCCAGTACTTC	CAISTQGEETQYF
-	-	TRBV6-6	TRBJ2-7	TGTGCCAGCAGTTACCCCCCTGATCCTAGCTCCTACGAGCAGTACTTC	CASSYPPDPSSYEQYF
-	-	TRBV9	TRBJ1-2	TGTGCCAGCAGCGGGGCCCTTGGAGGGTTAAATTATGGCTACACCTTC	CASSGALGGLNYGYTF
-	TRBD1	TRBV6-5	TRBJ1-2	TGTGCCAGCAGGCTGACAGGGGACTATGGCTACACCTTC	CASRLTGDYGYTF
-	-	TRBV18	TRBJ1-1	TGTGCCAGCTCACTAGGGGGTATAAGGGAGAACACTGAAGCTTTCTTT	CASSLGGIRENTEAFF
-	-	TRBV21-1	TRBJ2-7	TGTGCCAGCAGCAAAGAGGGCGGGGGGATTCGGCCGATGTCCGAGCAGTACTTC	CASSKEGGGIRPMSEQYF
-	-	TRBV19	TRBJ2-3	TGTGCCAGTAGTATCTTGACTCACCGGGATACGCAGTATTTT	CASSILTHRDTQYF
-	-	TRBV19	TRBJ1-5	TGTGCCAGTAGTATAAGTGGCCAGGCAGGTCAGCCCCAGCATTTT	CASSISGQAGQPQHF
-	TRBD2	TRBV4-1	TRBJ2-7	TGCGCCAGCAGCCAATCAACTAGCGTGGAGCAGTACTTC	CASSQSTSVEQYF
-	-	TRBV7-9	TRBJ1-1	TGTGCCAGCAGCGCACAGGGTAACACTGAAGCTTTCTTT	CASSAQGNTEAFF
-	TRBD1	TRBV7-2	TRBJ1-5	TGTGCCAGCAGCTTAGAGGGGACAGTAAATAGCAATCAGCCCCAGCATTTT	CASSLEGTVNSNQPQHF
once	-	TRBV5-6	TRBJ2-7	TGTGCCAGCAGCCTTGGACAGCTTAACTACGAGCAGTACTTC	CASSLGQLNYEQYF
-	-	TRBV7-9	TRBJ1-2	TGTGCCAGCAGCTTAGCCGTGGAGGGGATAACTAATGGCTACACCTTC	CASSLAVEGITNGYTF
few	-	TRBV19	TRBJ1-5	TGTGCCAGTAGTGAGTCGGGACATAGCAATCAGCCCCAGCATTTT	CASSESGHSNQPQHF
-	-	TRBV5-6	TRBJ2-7	TGTGCCAGCAGCTTGGACCTAGCCCTGAACGAGCAGTACTTC	CASSLDLALNEQYF
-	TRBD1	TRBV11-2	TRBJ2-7	TGTGCCAGCAGCTTAGAGACAGGGGACTCCTACGAGCAGTACTTC	CASSLETGDSYEQYF
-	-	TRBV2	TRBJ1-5	TGTGCCAGCACCTCCGACATCCGGGGTCAGCCCCAGCATTTT	CASTSDIRGQPQHF
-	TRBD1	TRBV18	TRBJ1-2	TGTGCCAGCTCACCATCAGGGGGAGAAAGTGGCTACACCTTC	CASSPSGGESGYTF
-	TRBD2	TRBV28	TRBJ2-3	TGTGCCAGCAGTTTCCTGGGACTAGATCCAGATACGCAGTATTTT	CASSFLGLDPDTQYF
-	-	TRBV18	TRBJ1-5	TGTGCCAGCTCACCCACGGGGGGGGCGGTCCAGCCCCAGCATTTT	CASSPTGGAVQPQHF
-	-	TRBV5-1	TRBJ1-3	TGCGCCAGCAGCTTGGAGCCAGGCTCTGGAAACACCATATATTTT	CASSLEPGSGNTIYF
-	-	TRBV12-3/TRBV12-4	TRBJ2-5	TGTGCCAGCAGTTTAGCTAGTGTAGAGACCCAGTACTTC	CASSLASVETQYF
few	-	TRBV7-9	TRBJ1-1	TGTGCCAGCAGCTTAGAGAGCCTCCCGAACACTGAAGCTTTCTTT	CASSLESLPNTEAFF
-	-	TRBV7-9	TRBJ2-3	TGTGCCAGCAGCTTAGGGGCGGGGGCCGAAGGAGATACGCAGTATTTT	CASSLGAGAEGDTQYF
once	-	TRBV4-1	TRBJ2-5	TGCGCCAGCAGCCGACAGTATCGGGAGTCCTTGGAGACCCAGTACTTC	CASSRQYRESLETQYF
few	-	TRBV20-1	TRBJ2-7	TGCAGTGCTAAACTAGGGTACGAGCAGTACTTC	CSAKLGYEQYF
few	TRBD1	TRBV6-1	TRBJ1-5	TGTGCCAGCAGTGATTACAGGGGGCGCGGGGATCAGCCCCAGCATTTT	CASSDYRGRGDQPQHF
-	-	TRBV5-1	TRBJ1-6	TGCGCCAGCAGCTACGTCGGGCAGGGAAACAATTCACCCCTCCACTTT	CASSYVGQGNNSPLHF
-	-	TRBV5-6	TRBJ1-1	TGTGCCAGCTCCAGCAGGAGGGATACTGAAGCTTTCTTT	CASSSRRDTEAFF
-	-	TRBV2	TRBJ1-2	TGTGCCAGCCCAAACGAGGGGGTCTATGGCTACACCTTC	CASPNEGVYGYTF
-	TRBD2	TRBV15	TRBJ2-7	TGTGCCACCAGCAGGGGGACTAGCGGGACCTACGAGCAGTACTTC	CATSRGTSGTYEQYF
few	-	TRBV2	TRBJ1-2	TGTGCCAGCAGTGAAGAGACTCCTACGTATGGCTACACCTTC	CASSEETPTYGYTF
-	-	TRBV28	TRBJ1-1	TGTGCCAGCAGTTTACCCGACAGGAAGGATGAAGCTTTCTTT	CASSLPDRKDEAFF
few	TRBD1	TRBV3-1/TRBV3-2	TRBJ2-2	TGTGCCAGCAGCCAGACCGGGACAGTAAAGGGCGGGGAGCTGTTTTTT	CASSQTGTVKGGELFF